This TCR beta chain was sequenced during a study of cytomegalovirus exposure and HLA in healthy donors (dated by TCRdb to the late 2010s). About the investigation overall: According to an earlier analysis of a few hundred of the donors, 200 million or so T cells yielded 90 million to 130 million unique TCR beta sequences and more than 250 Gb of sequence data. An early release that covered about 600 HLA-typed donors contained approximately 290 gigabases of sequencing data and roughly 84 million unique TCR sequences. An earlier analysis of about 600 of the donors used high-throughput TCR beta sequencing to judge whether each TCR beta V gene segment behaved as functional or pseudogenic. The study combined high-throughput TCR immunosequencing, statistical association of individual TCRs with disease status, and machine learning to predict cytomegalovirus infection status. The study aimed to test whether signatures of past pathogen exposure could be identified by cataloging public T cell receptors. Both class I and class II loci were covered by HLA typing, at four-digit resolution. A later analysis re-analyzed previously published TCR beta repertoires from 650 to 800 donors and added high-resolution HLA genotyping to study TCR occurrence patterns. Of the 350 to 450 genotyped donors, approximately 80% fell in the genetic ancestry cluster associated with self-reported Caucasian donors. All discovery cohort repertoires had been generated using a single sequencing platform. In a later genetic analysis, genome-wide SNP genotypes for about three fifths of the roughly 670 donors were used, and that subset was treated as a discovery cohort. Among several hundred genotyped donors of the cohort, an average of about 240,000 unique TCR beta nucleotide sequences was sequenced per donor, of which about 19% were non-productive. Rather than using new phenotypic data, the later analysis identified candidate immune exposures from TCR beta sequences and from how often those sequences occurred across donors. Because of strong linkage in the cohort, roughly five DR-DQ haplotypes were treated as single units for association and clustering. The study used immunosequencing to profile the T cell repertoires of about 670 subjects and linked those repertoires to cytomegalovirus serostatus. Besides the first cohort of more than 650 subjects, a separate validation cohort made up of 90 to 150 different subjects was used. The number of donors typed differed by locus, with about 629-630 for A, B, C, DRB1 and DQB1, more than 500 for DQA1, 600 to 610 for DPA1, and over 400 for DPB1. Alongside the repertoire data, information on donor age, sex, ethnicity and CMV serostatus was compiled.

Overall study results and their limits: Because the 87-base-pair reads could not distinguish some IMGT-functional V segments, including TRBV6-2 and TRBV6-3, those segments were excluded. According to a later genetic analysis, donors in an Asian-associated ancestry cluster had fewer N-insertions in productive TCRs than the approximately 610-donor mean. HLA typing was unavailable for some donors at each locus, so association tests used only the typed subset. A total of fewer than 200 TCR beta chains were listed by the study as associated with cytomegalovirus. While some public TCRs were present in many individuals, most TCR sequences turned up only very rarely across donors. Presence/absence analyses assumed roughly uniform sequencing depth across donors, an assumption that may not hold. At a false discovery rate of 0.05, a later analysis linked around 15,000 TCR beta sequences to specific HLA alleles. A further reported finding was that TCR beta sequences accurately predicted the HLA-A and HLA-B alleles for most subjects in the first cohort. A later analysis reported that several top co-occurrence clusters appeared linked to parvovirus B19, influenza, CMV and Epstein-Barr virus. The only immune exposure information available for the cohort was CMV serostatus. In vitro tests confirmed that a few of the cytomegalovirus-associated TCR beta chains recognize cytomegalovirus antigens. Most CMV-associated TCR beta chains appeared to be HLA-restricted in a later analysis, and the HLA associations seemed to be driven largely by CMV exposure. A cluster of highly shared sequence variants was judged likely to be a technical artifact of the sequencing pipeline. When HLA alleles, especially DR and DQ, strongly co-occurred, TCR associations were difficult to assign to individual alleles. In a later genetic analysis, a missense DCLRE1C variant was associated with V-gene and J-gene trimming of TCR beta chains, and the association was replicated in an independent cohort. The classifier was reported to diagnose cytomegalovirus status with high specificity and sensitivity in both the original cohort and the validation cohort. A later analysis found that TCR association rates varied across HLA loci, with DRB1 alleles showing the most associated TCRs and HLA-C alleles the fewest. This cohort had only TCR beta chains sequenced, and the lack of alpha or paired-chain data limited which features could be detected. According to the authors, the approach could potentially be generalized to other disease states and immunological phenotypes. In an earlier analysis of a few hundred of the donors, most TCR beta V segments were observed in productive rearrangements about 87% or about 30% of the time, broadly matching IMGT annotations. Correlated functional status among segregating V segments might reflect linkage disequilibrium, but an unknown experimental factor could not be ruled out. In a later analysis, HLA-associated TCR beta chains showed more clonal expansion and lower generation probabilities than non-associated chains that were equally common. The earlier analysis of a few hundred of the donors excluded some 15 rarely observed V segments, including chromosome 9 orphons, because counts were too low.

Turning to this clone: The antigen it recognizes is unknown. Base-call qualities are not available, and no considerably larger clone is one nucleotide away.

Libraries came from the immunoSEQ multiplex PCR assay. The multiplex PCR relied on a mix of 60 forward primers for TCR Vbeta segments and 13 reverse primers for TCR Jbeta segments. Amplification of the CDR3 region of rearranged TCR beta genes was performed with a multiplex PCR assay on genomic DNA. The amplified TCR beta libraries were sequenced on the Illumina HiSeq System as 87-base-pair reads. The paper's processing steps were these. Across the 700 or so repertoires, a later analysis counted 75 million to 90 million unique TCR beta chains, roughly 11 million of which were shared by at least two donors. To remove PCR and sequencing errors, raw reads were error-corrected and collapsed into unique sequences using a nearest-neighbor algorithm that merged closely related sequences. V, D and J gene segments were assigned by aligning CDR3 sequences to IMGT reference sequences. For a sequence to be retained, at least a six-nucleotide match to both a V gene segment and a J gene segment was required. A rearrangement counted as productive if the CDR3 had no stop codons and remained in frame with V and J, and every other rearrangement counted as non-productive. Following IMGT convention, CDR3 was defined as the stretch from the second conserved V-encoded cysteine to the conserved J-encoded phenylalanine. In an earlier analysis of 587 of the donors, sequences lacking an unambiguous match to a single V gene segment were excluded. In an earlier analysis of a few hundred of the donors, V segments were called functional above 56.7% productive rearrangements and were called segregating when the between-donor standard deviation exceeded 5%. A statistical classification framework was developed to diagnose cytomegalovirus status using the catalog of TCR beta chain sequences. In a later analysis, V and J genes were assigned by comparing TCR nucleotide sequences against IMGT/GENE-DB human TR gene sequences. The TCRdist pipeline was used in a later analysis to assign CDR3 sequences and most-parsimonious VDJ recombination scenarios. In a later analysis, each TCR beta chain was defined by its CDR3 amino acid sequence together with its V-gene family, and reads lacking a unique V-gene family were excluded. To address suspected cross-contamination and a sequencing artifact, a later analysis removed around 590 highly shared, low-generation-probability nucleotide sequences. In a later analysis, a clonal expansion index for each public chain was calculated from normalized within-repertoire ranks of inferred template counts. In a later analysis, generation probabilities were computed using a VDJ recombination model fitted to out-of-frame rearrangements, and the results were checked against IGoR. A later analysis scored TCR-TCR, TCR-HLA and TCR-CMV co-occurrence with hypergeometric tests, applying a repertoire-size bias correction to TCR pairs. To estimate false discovery rates, a later analysis permuted the HLA or CMV assignments 20 times. In a later analysis, co-occurring TCRs were grouped using DBSCAN, and TCRdist sequence similarity was added for clustering within HLA-allele-positive subsets. Co-occurrence clustering excluded repertoires with fewer than 30,000 or more than 120,000 public chains, plus five with anomalous nucleotide sharing. TCRdb took this table from immuneACCESS and kept in-frame rearrangements with V and J called. Such tables lack part of the clones; where checked against another copy, unresolved V genes explain under half of the gap, and the rest is unexplained. Clone size and the V and J calls come from that table; the DNA yielded D and trimming. The sample table lists nearly 200,000 clones, 75% to 80% of them with a count of one. Over 2% of the sample lies in the top ten.

V and J lose 5 bases and 6 bases, and a span of 13 bases separates them. Reading the germline V gene (reference sequence) gives CDR1 LNHDA and CDR2 SQIVND. The CDR3, from cysteine to phenylalanine, totals 14 residues. Of all the DNA, just the CDR3 is kept, 42 bases in frame from base 1. The cohort was made up of about 610 healthy bone marrow donors. Cohort members were all nominally healthy when sampled, although unrecorded immune exposures were likely present. The donor tested CMV seropositive, placing the donor among the 290 or so seropositive members of the cohort. A peripheral blood sample was provided by each donor, and peripheral blood mononuclear cells were used for TCR beta sequencing. The Qiagen DNeasy Blood Extraction Kit was used to extract genomic DNA from the blood cell samples.

Sequenced input: PBMCs. This receptor was taken from a woman in her twenties or thirties in good health and CMV-seropositive. The chain joins TRBV19 to TRBJ1-4; the D gene is not confidently resolved. The nucleotide sequence reads as follows: TGTGCCAGTAGTTTTTGGGCGAGGGATGAAAAACTGTTTTTT. Its protein product is CASSFWARDEKLFF. The CDR3 plus the reference TRBV19 and TRBJ1-4 genes for the other parts give the full variable domain: DGGITQSPKYLFRKEGQNVTLSCEQNLNHDAMYWYRQDPGQGLRLIYYSQIVNDFQKGDIAEGYSVSREKKESFPLTVTSAQKNPTAFYLCASSFWARDEKLFFGSGTQLSVL.